Presented here are 14 T cell receptor beta chains from one specimen sequenced in a study of blood T cells in healthy people across ages. A second about 7 to 11 cycle PCR used barcoded and J-beta primers. TCRdb processed the 5' RACE reads anew with MiXCR; each CDR3 protein has one entry. Of 540,000 or so distinct CDR3 sequences listed, around 24% are singletons. This sample was shared with a second study, whose subject was T cells of mothers and their children.

The sequencing input was blood. These receptors originate from a boy aged 5-17 years in good health.

This clonotype was seen ten or more times. The chain uses TRBV4-3 and TRBJ1-2; D perhaps matches TRBD1 (5 bases). The germline gives CDR1 LGHNA, CDR2 YSLEER. With 4 bases removed from V and 4 bases from J, the gap between germline ends came to 13 bases. CDR3 length: 14 amino acids. CDR3 nucleotide sequence: TGCGCCAGCAGCCCCAACTCCGGGACCTATGGCTACACCTTC. Translation: CASSPNSGTYGYTF.

The sample holds a few counts of this clonotype. The chain combines TRBV7-9 with TRBJ1-1; TRBD1 matches at 8 bases. CDR1 is SEHNR and CDR2 is FQNEAQ in the germline V gene (reference sequence). This CDR3 has 12 residues. J lost 11 bases, V lost 4 bases, and 6 bases had no gene match. The CDR3 DNA is TGTGCCAGCAGCTCGAGGACAGGGCGCGCTTTCTTT. It specifies CASSSRTGRAFF. Looking up the rest from reference TRBV7-9 and TRBJ1-1 gives the full variable domain: DTGVSQNPRHKITKRGQNVTFRCDPISEHNRLYWYRQTLGQGPEFLTYFQNEAQLEKSRLLSDRFSAERPKGSFSTLEIQRTEQGDSAMYLCASSSRTGRAFFGQGTRLTVV.

V usage is TRBV5-1 and J usage is TRBJ2-6; D is perhaps TRBD1 or TRBD2 (6 bases each). The V end was cut by 4 bases, the J end by 0 bases, with 17 bases between. CDR1 is SGHRS and CDR2 is YFSETQ in the germline V gene. The CDR3 loop spans 18 amino acids. In DNA form, the CDR3 reads TGCGCCAGCAGCCTACAGGGAGGCATGTCCTCTGGGGCCAACGTCCTGACTTTC. It yields the protein CASSLQGGMSSGANVLTF.

The genes are TRBV20-1 and TRBJ2-5, with D unresolved. CDR1 and CDR2 (germline): DFQATT, SNEGSKA (reference sequence). Trimming cost V 0 bases and J 2 bases, with 10 bases left between them. The CDR3 extends over 14 amino acids. The CDR3 reads CSARDRAPQETQYF. The CDR3 DNA reads TGCAGTGCTAGAGATCGGGCACCTCAAGAGACCCAGTACTTC.

This clonotype has only a few counts. The chain joins TRBV10-1 to TRBJ2-3, with TRBD2 matching 7 bases. Germline V gene lookup returns CDR1 WNHNN and CDR2 SYGVQD (reference sequence). V lost 3 bases and J lost 0; bases outside the gene matches: 6. The CDR3 covers 16 residues. As DNA, the CDR3 is TGCGCCAGCAGTGAATCCAGCGGGGAGAGCACAGATACGCAGTATTTT. Protein: CASSESSGESTDTQYF.

Only a few counts were recorded for this clonotype. The chain couples TRBV29-1 to TRBJ1-2; D is unclear. The CDR3 loop spans 13 amino acids. Germline V gene data show CDR1 as SQVTM and CDR2 as ANQGSEA. Trimming pared 1 base from V and 4 bases from J, leaving 10 bases between. CDR3 amino acids: CSVEGGDFYGYTF. CDR3 bases: TGCAGCGTTGAAGGAGGAGACTTCTATGGCTACACCTTC. The full variable domain, with the rest looked up from reference TRBV29-1 and TRBJ1-2, is SAVISQKPSRDICQRGTSLTIQCQVDSQVTMMFWYRQQPGQSLTLIATANQGSEATYESGFVIDKFPISRPNLTFSTLTVSNMSPEDSSIYLCSVEGGDFYGYTFGSGTRLTVV.

This clonotype was counted between two and nine times. The DNA for the CDR3 is TGTGCCAGCAGTTGGGGGACCGGGACACCTGGCGAGCAGTACTTC. Its protein is CASSWGTGTPGEQYF. V is TRBV28 and J is TRBJ2-7; TRBD1 is a possible D gene (6 bases). The CDR3 spans 15 residues. The germline gives CDR1 MDHEN, CDR2 SYDVKM. V was clipped by 4 bases and J by 6 bases, with 19 bases between them.

This clonotype was detected only once. The rearrangement links TRBV7-2 to TRBJ2-5; D might be TRBD1 (5 bases). The better agreement between TRBJ2-1 and the DNA end casts doubt on the J call. Germline-derived CDR1 and CDR2 are SGHTA and FQGNSA. There are 13 residues in the CDR3. CDR3 loop: CASSLVGVNEQFF. CDR3 coding DNA: TGTGCCAGCAGCTTAGTAGGGGTGAATGAGCAGTTCTTC.

This clonotype was observed a handful of times. The V and J genes are TRBV3-1 and TRBJ2-1; TRBD2 matches 8 bases. The CDR3 has 18 amino acids. CDR1 and CDR2 from the germline V gene are LGHDT and YNNKEL (reference sequence). V was pared by 3 bases and J by 5 bases, with 15 bases of the junction left unmatched. The CDR3 sequence is CASSHKQSMGLVHNEQFF. Here the CDR3 DNA reads TGTGCCAGCAGCCATAAACAGTCTATGGGACTAGTTCACAATGAGCAGTTCTTC.

This clonotype has a handful of counts. The chain has TRBV3-1 and TRBJ1-2, with 7 bases that match TRBD1. With 6 bases clipped from V and 8 bases from J, the junction kept 12 bases outside the gene matches. The germline CDR1 and CDR2 sequences are LGHDT and YNNKEL (reference sequence). The CDR3 loop spans 14 amino acids. This CDR3 reads CASSPMGRGNGYTF. The CDR3, as DNA: TGTGCCAGCAGTCCCATGGGCAGGGGGAACGGCTACACCTTC.

The chain couples TRBV6-2 or TRBV6-3 to TRBJ2-7, with 11 bases that match TRBD2. TRBJ2-5 matches the DNA end more closely, so the J call is doubtful. Germline lookup yields CDR1 MNHEY and CDR2 SVGEGT. There are 16 residues in the CDR3. The CDR3 protein is CASSYPLAGDQETQYF. The CDR3 DNA follows: TGTGCCAGCAGTTACCCACTAGCGGGGGACCAAGAGACCCAGTACTTC.

This clonotype was recorded only once. V is TRBV20-1 and J is TRBJ2-5; TRBD2 is a possible D gene (5 bases). The V gene's germline CDR1 is DFQATT and CDR2 SNEGSKA (reference sequence). The CDR3 covers 15 residues. V was shortened by 0 bases and J by 5 bases, with 16 bases between the two germline ends. The CDR3 nucleotides read TGCAGTGCTAGAGATGTGGCTAGCAGTGTGGAGACCCAGTACTTC. Residues: CSARDVASSVETQYF.

This clonotype was counted ten times or more. The chain is built from TRBV6-2 or TRBV6-3 and TRBJ1-2; no definite D call. Trimming shortened V by 2 bases and J by 2 bases, and 9 bases separated the two germline ends. The CDR3 runs 14 residues. Germline V gives CDR1 MNHEY, CDR2 SVGEGT. The DNA for the CDR3 is TGTGCCAGCAGTTACATAGGACCGAACTATGGCTACACCTTC. Translated: CASSYIGPNYGYTF.

This clonotype was seen a few times. The chain has TRBV14 and TRBJ2-3; D unresolved. The CDR3 sequence is 13 residues long. V lost 0 bases, J lost 3 bases, and 4 bases lay in between. CDR1 and CDR2 from the germline V gene are SGHDN and FVKESK. CDR3 sequence (DNA): TGTGCCAGCAGCCAAGAGACAACAGATACGCAGTATTTT. It translates to CASSQETTDTQYF.